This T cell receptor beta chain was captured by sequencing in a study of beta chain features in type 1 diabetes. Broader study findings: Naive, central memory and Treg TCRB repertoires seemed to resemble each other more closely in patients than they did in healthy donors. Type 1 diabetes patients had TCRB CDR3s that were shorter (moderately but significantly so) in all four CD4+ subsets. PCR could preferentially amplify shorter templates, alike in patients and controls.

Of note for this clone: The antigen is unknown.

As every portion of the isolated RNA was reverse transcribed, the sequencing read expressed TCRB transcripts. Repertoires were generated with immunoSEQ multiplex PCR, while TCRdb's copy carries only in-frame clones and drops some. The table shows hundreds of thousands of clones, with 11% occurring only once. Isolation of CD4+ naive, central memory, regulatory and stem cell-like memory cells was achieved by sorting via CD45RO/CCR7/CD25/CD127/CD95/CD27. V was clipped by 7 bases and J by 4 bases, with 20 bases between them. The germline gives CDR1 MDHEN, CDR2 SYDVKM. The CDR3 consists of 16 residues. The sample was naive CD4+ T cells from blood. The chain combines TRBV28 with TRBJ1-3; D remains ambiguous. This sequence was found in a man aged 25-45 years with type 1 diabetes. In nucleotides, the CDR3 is TGTGCCAGCAACCGGAGGATCCGGGGAGACGGAAACACCATATATTTT. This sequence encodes CASNRRIRGDGNTIYF.